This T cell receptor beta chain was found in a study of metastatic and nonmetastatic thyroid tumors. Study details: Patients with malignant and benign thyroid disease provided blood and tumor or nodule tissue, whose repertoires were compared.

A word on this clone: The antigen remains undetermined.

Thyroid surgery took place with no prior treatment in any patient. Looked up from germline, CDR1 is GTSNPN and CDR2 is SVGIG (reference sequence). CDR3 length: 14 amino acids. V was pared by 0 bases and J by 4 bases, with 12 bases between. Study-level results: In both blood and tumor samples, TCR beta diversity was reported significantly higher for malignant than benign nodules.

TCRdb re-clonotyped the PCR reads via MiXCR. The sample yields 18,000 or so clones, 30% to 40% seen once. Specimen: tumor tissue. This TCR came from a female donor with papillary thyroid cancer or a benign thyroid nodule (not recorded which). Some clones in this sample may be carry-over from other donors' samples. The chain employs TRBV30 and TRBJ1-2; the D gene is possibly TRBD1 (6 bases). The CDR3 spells CAWSVMGALYGYTF. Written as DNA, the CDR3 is TGTGCCTGGAGTGTGATGGGGGCGCTCTATGGCTACACCTTC.